This T cell receptor (beta chain) emerged from a study of T cells in Graves' hyperthyroidism and ophthalmopathy. TCR beta CDR3 region amplification was performed from RNA transcripts. Researchers ran a first-round RT-PCR on the TCR CDR3 using the HTBI primer set. TCRdb processed the multiplex PCR reads anew with MiXCR; each CDR3 protein has one entry. The table shows approximately 410,000 distinct CDR3 sequences, with roughly 15% occurring only once. The CDR3 extends over 15 amino acids. Per germline, CDR1 LGHDT and CDR2 YNNKEL (reference sequence). Trimming cost V 5 bases and J 9 bases; bases outside gene matches: 11. Clinical Activity Scores of at least 3, NOSPECS grades of at least 4 and durations under 3 months characterized ophthalmopathy patients. An approximately 9.4 ml volume of fresh peripheral blood provided the PBMCs. This clonotype appeared a single time. Its cognate antigen is unknown. Study outcomes and limitations: Also found in blood were most expanded thyroid clonotypes above 0.001. With a median lead of approximately 6.4 months before onset, the model predicted ophthalmopathy.

The source material was blood. The TCR sequence derives from a man aged 18 to 30 with Graves' ophthalmopathy. The chain employs TRBV3-1 and TRBJ2-1; 9 bases align to TRBD1. CDR3: CASSVDTGGPSEQFF. CDR3 sequence (DNA): TGTGCCAGCAGCGTAGATACAGGGGGCCCCAGTGAGCAGTTCTTC.